Listed below are T cell receptor beta chains from one sample, sequenced in a study of T cell responses to AZD1222 COVID-19 vaccine. Produced via immunoSEQ multiplex PCR; TCRdb's table is partial and in-frame only. The repertoire holds 150,000 to 200,000 clones, with around 92% as singletons. The starting material was peripheral blood, obtained on day 0 of AZD1222 vaccination. The receptors originated from an adult in good health. CDR3s include the opening cysteine and the closing phenylalanine or tryptophan. The D gene is left open where the match is weak. Clone size is not always given. Where it is, it says once, few, many or a class for expanded clones.

size: NA
V: TRBV19
J: TRBJ1-6
length: 13
D: NA
DNA: TGTGCCAGTAGCGCCGACGGGAATTCACCCCTCCACTTT
CDR3: CASSADGNSPLHF

size: NA
V: TRBV6-6
J: TRBJ1-6
length: 16
D: TRBD1
DNA: TGTGCCAGCAACCCGACAGGGCGGGTTTATAATTCACCCCTCCACTTT
CDR3: CASNPTGRVYNSPLHF

size: NA
V: TRBV30
J: TRBJ1-3
length: 14
D: NA
DNA: TGTGCCTGGAGTGTACAAGGATTTGGAAACACCATATATTTT
CDR3: CAWSVQGFGNTIYF

size: NA
V: TRBV7-2
J: TRBJ1-4
length: 13
D: TRBD1
DNA: TGTGCCAGCAGCGGTAGACAGGGAGGAAAACTGTTTTTT
CDR3: CASSGRQGGKLFF

size: NA
V: TRBV11-2
J: TRBJ1-1
length: 15
D: NA
DNA: TGTGCCAGCAGGAGACAGAGTTACATGAACACTGAAGCTTTCTTT
CDR3: CASRRQSYMNTEAFF

size: NA
V: TRBV5-1
J: TRBJ1-4
length: 13
D: NA
DNA: TGCGCCAGCAGCTTGTCCAGAGGCGAAAAACTGTTTTTT
CDR3: CASSLSRGEKLFF

size: once
V: TRBV30
J: TRBJ1-2
length: 11
D: NA
DNA: TGTGCCTGGAGTCCACGCTATGGCTACACCTTC
CDR3: CAWSPRYGYTF

size: NA
V: TRBV30
J: TRBJ1-2
length: 17
D: TRBD1
DNA: TGTGCCTGGAGTTCCCCTCTTCCGGGACAGATGTACTATGGCTACACCTTC
CDR3: CAWSSPLPGQMYYGYTF

size: few
V: TRBV7-9
J: TRBJ2-2
length: 16
D: NA
DNA: TGTGCCAGCAGCCCCCCATTGGGACAGAACACCGGGGAGCTGTTTTTT
CDR3: CASSPPLGQNTGELFF

size: NA
V: TRBV4-1
J: TRBJ1-2
length: 15
D: NA
DNA: TGCGCCAGCAGCCCACGAGGGGATCCGAACTATGGCTACACCTTC
CDR3: CASSPRGDPNYGYTF

size: few
V: TRBV28
J: TRBJ1-4
length: 18
D: NA
DNA: TGTGCCAGCAGTTCGAAGTTACAACGGACAGTGCCCAATGAAAAACTGTTTTTT
CDR3: CASSSKLQRTVPNEKLFF

size: NA
V: TRBV6-2/TRBV6-3
J: TRBJ1-1
length: 15
D: TRBD1
DNA: TGTGCCAGCAGTAGACCGGGACAGGGCAAAACTGAAGCTTTCTTT
CDR3: CASSRPGQGKTEAFF

size: once
V: TRBV7-2
J: TRBJ1-2
length: 13
D: NA
DNA: TGTGCCAGCAATGCGGGGGTCCTCTATGGCTACACCTTC
CDR3: CASNAGVLYGYTF

size: NA
V: TRBV4-2
J: TRBJ2-7
length: 17
D: TRBD2
DNA: TGTGCCAGCAGCCAAACCGGACTAGCGGGGGCCATTGTGGAGCAGTACTTC
CDR3: CASSQTGLAGAIVEQYF

size: once
V: TRBV24-1
J: TRBJ2-3
length: 16
D: NA
DNA: TGTGCCACCAGTGATCCAAAGACAGGCTTAATTGATACGCAGTATTTT
CDR3: CATSDPKTGLIDTQYF

size: NA
V: TRBV2
J: TRBJ1-1
length: 15
D: TRBD1
DNA: TGTGCCAGCAGTCATACAGGGGGCTCGAACACTGAAGCTTTCTTT
CDR3: CASSHTGGSNTEAFF

size: once
V: TRBV6-1
J: TRBJ1-5
length: 15
D: NA
DNA: TGTGCCAGCACTAGGACAGTATATAGCAATCAGCCCCAGCATTTT
CDR3: CASTRTVYSNQPQHF

size: NA
V: TRBV3-1/TRBV3-2
J: TRBJ1-2
length: 17
D: NA
DNA: TGTGCCAGCAGCCAAGATCACGGAATAAGAGCTAACTATGGCTACACCTTC
CDR3: CASSQDHGIRANYGYTF

size: few
V: TRBV6-5
J: TRBJ1-4
length: 12
D: NA
DNA: TGTGCCAGCCGCCCAGGTAATGAAAAACTGTTTTTT
CDR3: CASRPGNEKLFF

size: NA
V: TRBV6-5
J: TRBJ1-3
length: 13
D: NA
DNA: TGTGCCAGCGAAGGGGCCGCTGGAAACACCATATATTTT
CDR3: CASEGAAGNTIYF

size: NA
V: TRBV28
J: TRBJ1-2
length: 14
D: TRBD1
DNA: TGTGCCAGCAGTTTGGACAGGGGGCTCTATGGCTACACCTTC
CDR3: CASSLDRGLYGYTF

size: NA
V: TRBV18
J: TRBJ1-5
length: 18
D: NA
DNA: TGTGCCAGCTCAGCCGGACAGCCGTCTTCTATCGATAATCAGCCCCAGCATTTT
CDR3: CASSAGQPSSIDNQPQHF

size: NA
V: TRBV5-1
J: TRBJ1-3
length: 14
D: NA
DNA: TGCGCCACCCGGGCGGAGAGCTCTGGAAACACCATATATTTT
CDR3: CATRAESSGNTIYF

size: NA
V: TRBV18
J: TRBJ1-3
length: 15
D: NA
DNA: TGTGCCAGCTCACCTGCCGTTAGCTCTGGAAACACCATATATTTT
CDR3: CASSPAVSSGNTIYF

size: NA
V: TRBV6-2/TRBV6-3
J: TRBJ1-2
length: 14
D: NA
DNA: TGTGCCAGCAGTGATCCCCCCACTAACTATGGCTACACCTTC
CDR3: CASSDPPTNYGYTF

size: NA
V: TRBV7-2
J: TRBJ2-5
length: 13
D: NA
DNA: TGTGCCAGCAGCTTACAAGTTCGAGAGACCCAGTACTTC
CDR3: CASSLQVRETQYF

size: NA
V: TRBV29-1
J: TRBJ1-1
length: 13
D: TRBD1
DNA: TGCAGCGGCAAAGGACAGGGGCCCACTGAAGCTTTCTTT
CDR3: CSGKGQGPTEAFF

size: NA
V: TRBV24-1
J: TRBJ2-1
length: 13
D: TRBD2
DNA: TGTGCCACCAGTGATTCCGGGACTATGAAGCAGTTCTTC
CDR3: CATSDSGTMKQFF

size: NA
V: TRBV19
J: TRBJ1-4
length: 13
D: NA
DNA: TGTGCCAGTAGTTGGAGCGGTAATGAAAAACTGTTTTTT
CDR3: CASSWSGNEKLFF

size: NA
V: TRBV6-5
J: TRBJ2-3
length: 15
D: TRBD2
DNA: TGTGCCAGCAGGGCTACTAGCGGCCGCACAGATACGCAGTATTTT
CDR3: CASRATSGRTDTQYF

size: once
V: TRBV5-4
J: TRBJ2-5
length: 16
D: NA
DNA: TGTGCCAGCAGCCAGGGATCCGCGACGCAGCCAGGGATCCAGTACTTC
CDR3: CASSQGSATQPGIQYF

size: NA
V: TRBV29-1
J: TRBJ1-1
length: 13
D: NA
DNA: TGCAGCGTTGAAGGACAGACTAACACTGAAGCTTTCTTT
CDR3: CSVEGQTNTEAFF

size: few
V: TRBV12-5
J: TRBJ1-1
length: 15
D: NA
DNA: TGTGCTAGTGGTTTGATACGGACGTACACCACTGAAGCTTTCTTT
CDR3: CASGLIRTYTTEAFF

size: NA
V: TRBV9
J: TRBJ2-1
length: 17
D: TRBD2
DNA: TGTGCCAGCAGCGTAGATGGACTAGCGGGGGGTTACAATGAGCAGTTCTTC
CDR3: CASSVDGLAGGYNEQFF

size: NA
V: TRBV10-2
J: TRBJ1-6
length: 17
D: TRBD1
DNA: TGCGCCAGCAGCCCGCACCGGGACAGGGAGCATAATTCACCCCTCCACTTT
CDR3: CASSPHRDREHNSPLHF

size: NA
V: TRBV27
J: TRBJ1-2
length: 13
D: NA
DNA: TGTGCCAGCAGGGGGACCGGTACGAATGGCTACACCTTC
CDR3: CASRGTGTNGYTF

size: once
V: TRBV7-2
J: TRBJ1-1
length: 14
D: TRBD1
DNA: TGTGCCAGCAGCTTAAAGGGGGCTGGCACTGAAGCTTTCTTT
CDR3: CASSLKGAGTEAFF

size: NA
V: TRBV12-3/TRBV12-4
J: TRBJ1-2
length: 12
D: TRBD1
DNA: TGTGCCAGCAGCCCACACAGGGGTGGCTACACCTTC
CDR3: CASSPHRGGYTF

size: NA
V: TRBV6-6
J: TRBJ1-1
length: 13
D: NA
DNA: TGTGCCAGCAGTTACACCACGAGGGCAGAAGCTTTCTTT
CDR3: CASSYTTRAEAFF

size: NA
V: TRBV4-1
J: TRBJ2-7
length: 16
D: NA
DNA: TGCGCCAGCAGCTACTCAATCGGCAGGGATAACTACGAGCAGTACTTC
CDR3: CASSYSIGRDNYEQYF

size: NA
V: TRBV19
J: TRBJ2-1
length: 13
D: NA
DNA: TGTGCCAGTAGTCGAAGGGGGGTAGATGAGCAGTTCTTC
CDR3: CASSRRGVDEQFF

size: NA
V: TRBV19
J: TRBJ1-1
length: 16
D: NA
DNA: TGTGCCAGTAGTATAGTTGGGGTAGCCATGAACACTGAAGCTTTCTTT
CDR3: CASSIVGVAMNTEAFF

size: NA
V: TRBV7-2
J: TRBJ1-2
length: 16
D: NA
DNA: TGTGCCAGCAGCTTAGCTCCGACGGATGCTCAAACTGGCTACACCTTC
CDR3: CASSLAPTDAQTGYTF

size: NA
V: TRBV4-1
J: TRBJ1-5
length: 15
D: NA
DNA: TGCGCCAGCAGCCCGGGGGGAAGCAGCAATCAGCCCCAGCATTTT
CDR3: CASSPGGSSNQPQHF

size: NA
V: TRBV12-3/TRBV12-4
J: TRBJ1-1
length: 13
D: NA
DNA: TGTGCCAGCAGCCCAAACACGAACACTGAAGCTTTCTTT
CDR3: CASSPNTNTEAFF

size: NA
V: TRBV18
J: TRBJ2-7
length: 16
D: TRBD2
DNA: TGTGCCAGCTCACTACCCATAGCGGGAGGCCGCTACGAGCAGTACTTC
CDR3: CASSLPIAGGRYEQYF

size: NA
V: TRBV27
J: TRBJ2-1
length: 12
D: NA
DNA: TGTGCCAGCAGTCCCAGGGGGGATGAGCAGTTCTTC
CDR3: CASSPRGDEQFF

size: once
V: TRBV4-1
J: TRBJ1-2
length: 18
D: TRBD1
DNA: TGCGCCAGCAGCCCGGGGGGGCAGGGGGCCCGGAGGGCCTATGGCTACACCTTC
CDR3: CASSPGGQGARRAYGYTF

size: NA
V: TRBV4-2
J: TRBJ2-2
length: 14
D: NA
DNA: TGTGCCAGCAGCCAACAAGCAGGGACCGGGGAGCTGTTTTTT
CDR3: CASSQQAGTGELFF

size: NA
V: TRBV7-2
J: TRBJ1-2
length: 12
D: NA
DNA: TGTGCCAGCAGCTTTAGGAACTATGGCTACACCTTC
CDR3: CASSFRNYGYTF

size: NA
V: TRBV6-4
J: TRBJ2-1
length: 13
D: NA
DNA: TGTGCCAGCAGCCGCGTCCCTTACAATGAGCAGTTCTTC
CDR3: CASSRVPYNEQFF

size: NA
V: TRBV7-9
J: TRBJ1-1
length: 12
D: NA
DNA: TGTGCCAGCAGTTGGGCCGGGACTGAAGCTTTCTTT
CDR3: CASSWAGTEAFF

size: NA
V: TRBV2
J: TRBJ2-2
length: 17
D: NA
DNA: TGTGCCAGCACCCAAAGGGTCGGAGGGTCGACCACCGGGGAGCTGTTTTTT
CDR3: CASTQRVGGSTTGELFF